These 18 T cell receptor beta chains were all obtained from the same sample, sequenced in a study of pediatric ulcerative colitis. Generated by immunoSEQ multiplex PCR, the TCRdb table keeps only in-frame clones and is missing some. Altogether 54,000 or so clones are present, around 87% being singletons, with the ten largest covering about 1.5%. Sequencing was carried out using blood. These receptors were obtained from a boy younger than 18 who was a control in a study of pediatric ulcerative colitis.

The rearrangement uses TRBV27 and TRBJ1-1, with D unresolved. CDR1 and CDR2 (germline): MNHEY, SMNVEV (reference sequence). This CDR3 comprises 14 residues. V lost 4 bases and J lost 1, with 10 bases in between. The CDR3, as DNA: TGTGCCAGCAGTTCCTACACCCGGAACACTGAAGCTTTCTTT. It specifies CASSSYTRNTEAFF.

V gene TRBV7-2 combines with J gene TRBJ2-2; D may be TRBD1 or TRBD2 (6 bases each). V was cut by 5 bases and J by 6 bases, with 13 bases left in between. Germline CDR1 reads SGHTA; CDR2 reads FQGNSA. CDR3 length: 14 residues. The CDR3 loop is CASSQQGGAGELFF. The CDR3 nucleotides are TGTGCCAGCAGCCAACAGGGAGGCGCCGGGGAGCTGTTTTTT.

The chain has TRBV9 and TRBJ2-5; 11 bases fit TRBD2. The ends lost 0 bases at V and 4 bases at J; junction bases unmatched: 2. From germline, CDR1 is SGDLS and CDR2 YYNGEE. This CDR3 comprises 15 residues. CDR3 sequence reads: CASSVAGLAGETQYF. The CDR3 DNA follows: TGTGCCAGCAGCGTAGCCGGACTAGCGGGAGAGACCCAGTACTTC.

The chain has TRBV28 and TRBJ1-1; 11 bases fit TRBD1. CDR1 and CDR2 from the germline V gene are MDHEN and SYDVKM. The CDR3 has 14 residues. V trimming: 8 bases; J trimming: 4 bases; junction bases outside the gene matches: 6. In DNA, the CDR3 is TGTGCCAGCGGCTGGACAGGGGGCGGCACTGAAGCTTTCTTT. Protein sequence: CASGWTGGGTEAFF.

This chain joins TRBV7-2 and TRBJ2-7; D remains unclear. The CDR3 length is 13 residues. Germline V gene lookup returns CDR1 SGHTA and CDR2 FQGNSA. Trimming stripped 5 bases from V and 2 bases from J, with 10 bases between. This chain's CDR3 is CASSPGWTYEQYF. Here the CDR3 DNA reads TGTGCCAGCAGCCCCGGTTGGACCTACGAGCAGTACTTC.

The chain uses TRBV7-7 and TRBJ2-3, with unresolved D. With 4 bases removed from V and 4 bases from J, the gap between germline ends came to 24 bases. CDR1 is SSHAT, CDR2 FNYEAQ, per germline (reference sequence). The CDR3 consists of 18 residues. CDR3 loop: CASSSPPSAVNEADTQYF. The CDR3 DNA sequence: TGTGCCAGCAGCTCTCCACCTTCCGCCGTCAACGAGGCAGATACGCAGTATTTT.

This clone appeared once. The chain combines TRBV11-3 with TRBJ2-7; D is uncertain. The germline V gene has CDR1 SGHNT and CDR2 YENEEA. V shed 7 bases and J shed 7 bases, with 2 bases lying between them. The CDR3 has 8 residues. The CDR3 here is CASNEQYF. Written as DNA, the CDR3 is TGTGCCAGCAATGAGCAGTACTTC. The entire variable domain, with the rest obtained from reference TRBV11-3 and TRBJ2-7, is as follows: EAGVVQSPRYKIIEKKQPVAFWCNPISGHNTLYWYLQNLGQGPELLIRYENEEAVDDSQLPKDRFSAERLKGVDSTLKIQPAELGDSAVYLCASNEQYFGPGTRLTVT.

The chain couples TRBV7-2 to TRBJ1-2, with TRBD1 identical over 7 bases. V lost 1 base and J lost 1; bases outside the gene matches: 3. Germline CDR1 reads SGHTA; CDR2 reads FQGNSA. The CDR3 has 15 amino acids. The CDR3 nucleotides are TGTGCCAGCAGCTTAGAGGGGACAGTTAACTATGGCTACACCTTC. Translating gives CASSLEGTVNYGYTF.

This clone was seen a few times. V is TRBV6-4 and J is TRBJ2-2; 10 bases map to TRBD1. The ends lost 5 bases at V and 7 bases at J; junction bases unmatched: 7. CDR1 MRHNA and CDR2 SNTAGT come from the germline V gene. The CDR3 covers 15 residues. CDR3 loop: CASSPGTGEGGELFF. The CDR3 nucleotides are TGTGCCAGCAGTCCCGGGACAGGGGAAGGCGGGGAGCTGTTTTTT.

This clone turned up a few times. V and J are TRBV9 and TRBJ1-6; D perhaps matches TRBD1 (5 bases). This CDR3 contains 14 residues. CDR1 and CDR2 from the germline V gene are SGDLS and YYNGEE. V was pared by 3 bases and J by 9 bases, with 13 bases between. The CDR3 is CASSANPTGSPLHF. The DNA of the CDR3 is TGTGCCAGCAGCGCAAACCCCACAGGTTCACCCCTCCACTTT.

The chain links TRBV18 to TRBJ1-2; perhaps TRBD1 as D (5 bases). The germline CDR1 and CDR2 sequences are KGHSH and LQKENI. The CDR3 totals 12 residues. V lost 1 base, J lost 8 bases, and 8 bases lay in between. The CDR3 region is CASSPRGKGYTF. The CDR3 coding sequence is TGTGCCAGCTCACCACGGGGGAAAGGCTACACCTTC.

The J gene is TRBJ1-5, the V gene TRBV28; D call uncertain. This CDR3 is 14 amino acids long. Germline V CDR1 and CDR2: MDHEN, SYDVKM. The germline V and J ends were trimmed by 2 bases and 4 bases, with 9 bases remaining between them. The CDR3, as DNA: TGTGCCAGCAGTTTACTTCGCTATAATCAGCCCCAGCATTTT. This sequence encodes CASSLLRYNQPQHF.

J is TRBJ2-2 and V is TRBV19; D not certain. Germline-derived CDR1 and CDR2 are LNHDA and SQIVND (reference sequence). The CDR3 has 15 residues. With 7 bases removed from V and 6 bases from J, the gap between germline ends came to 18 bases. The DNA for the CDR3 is TGTGCCAGTACCTCTCAGGACGATGTATCCGGGGAGCTGTTTTTT. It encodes CASTSQDDVSGELFF.

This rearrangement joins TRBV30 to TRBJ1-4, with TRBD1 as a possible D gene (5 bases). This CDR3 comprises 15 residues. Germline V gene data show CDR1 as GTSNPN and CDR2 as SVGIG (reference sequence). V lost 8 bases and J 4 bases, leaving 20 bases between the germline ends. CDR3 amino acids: CALGGAGGLNEKLFF. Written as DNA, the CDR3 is TGTGCCCTGGGCGGCGCGGGGGGACTTAATGAAAAACTGTTTTTT.

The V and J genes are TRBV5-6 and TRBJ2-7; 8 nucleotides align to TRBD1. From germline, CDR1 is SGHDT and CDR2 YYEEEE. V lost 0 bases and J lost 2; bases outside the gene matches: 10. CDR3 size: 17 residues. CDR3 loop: CASSLVILGQGTYEQYF. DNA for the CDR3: TGTGCCAGCAGCTTGGTCATATTAGGACAGGGTACCTACGAGCAGTACTTC.

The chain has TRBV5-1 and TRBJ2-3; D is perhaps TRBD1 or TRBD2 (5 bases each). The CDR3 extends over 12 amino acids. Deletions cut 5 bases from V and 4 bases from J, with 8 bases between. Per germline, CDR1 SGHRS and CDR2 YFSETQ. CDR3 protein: CASRRDADTQYF. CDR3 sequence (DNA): TGCGCCAGCAGACGGGACGCAGATACGCAGTATTTT.

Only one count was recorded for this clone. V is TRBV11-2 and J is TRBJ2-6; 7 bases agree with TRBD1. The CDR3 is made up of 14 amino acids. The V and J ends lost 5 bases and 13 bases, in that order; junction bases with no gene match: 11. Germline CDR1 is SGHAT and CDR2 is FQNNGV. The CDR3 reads CASSPRTGREVLTF. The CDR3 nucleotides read TGTGCCAGCAGCCCCCGGACAGGTCGCGAGGTCCTGACTTTC.

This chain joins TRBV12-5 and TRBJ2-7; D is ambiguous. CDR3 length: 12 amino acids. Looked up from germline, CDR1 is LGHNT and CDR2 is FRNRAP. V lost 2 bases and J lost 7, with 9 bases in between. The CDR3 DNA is TGTGCTAGTGGTTTGTACCGTGAGGAGCAGTACTTC. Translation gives CASGLYREEQYF.